The clone carrying this T cell receptor beta chain was counted only a few times. Its specificity is not known. The data derive from a study of CD8 T cells in Susac syndrome. A quantity of roughly 0.5 to 1 ug RNA underwent reverse transcription using random hexamers. Across 54 Vbeta and 13 Jbeta, immunoSEQ multiplex PCR amplified TCR beta CDR3. TCRdb analysed the immunoSEQ multiplex PCR reads with MiXCR anew, one entry per CDR3 protein. The data contain 160,000 or so distinct CDR3 sequences, around 93% of them seen just once; the ten biggest clones take up just over 0.13%. Germline CDR1 is MNHEY and CDR2 is SVGAGI. This CDR3 contains 15 residues. The V end was cut by 1 base, the J end by 1 base, with 5 bases between. Study-wide results and caveats: Acknowledgment was made by the study that its TCR sequencing and HLA analysis involved a relatively small number of individuals.

From blood CD8+ and CD4+ T cells, TCR beta sequences were generated. Negative isolation yielded CD4+ and CD8+ T cells, and FACS enriched TEMRA cells. The V call is TRBV6-5, the J call TRBJ2-6, with D perhaps assigned TRBD1 or TRBD2 (5 bases each). Sample: CD4+ T cells from PBMCs. This receptor was identified in a human donor in good health. Here the CDR3 reads CASSYWGSGANVLTF. The CDR3 coding sequence is TGTGCCAGCAGTTACTGGGGGTCTGGGGCCAACGTCCTGACTTTC.